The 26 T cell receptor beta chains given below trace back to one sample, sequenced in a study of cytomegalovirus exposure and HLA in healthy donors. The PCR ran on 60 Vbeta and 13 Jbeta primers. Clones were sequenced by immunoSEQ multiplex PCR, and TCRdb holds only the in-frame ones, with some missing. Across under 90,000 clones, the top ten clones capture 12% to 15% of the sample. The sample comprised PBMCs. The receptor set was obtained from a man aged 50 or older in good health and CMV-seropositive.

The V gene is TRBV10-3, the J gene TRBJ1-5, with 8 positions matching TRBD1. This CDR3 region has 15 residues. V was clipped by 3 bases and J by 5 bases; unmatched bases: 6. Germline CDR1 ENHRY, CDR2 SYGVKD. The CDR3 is CAISEGQGGDQPQHF. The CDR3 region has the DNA TGTGCCATCAGTGAAGGACAGGGAGGGGATCAGCCCCAGCATTTT.

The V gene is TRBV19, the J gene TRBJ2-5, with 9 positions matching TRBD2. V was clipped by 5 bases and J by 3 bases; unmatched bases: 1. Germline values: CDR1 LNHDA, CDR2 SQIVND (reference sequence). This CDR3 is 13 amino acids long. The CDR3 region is CASSRGREETQYF. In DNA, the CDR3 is TGTGCCAGTAGTCGCGGGAGGGAAGAGACCCAGTACTTC.

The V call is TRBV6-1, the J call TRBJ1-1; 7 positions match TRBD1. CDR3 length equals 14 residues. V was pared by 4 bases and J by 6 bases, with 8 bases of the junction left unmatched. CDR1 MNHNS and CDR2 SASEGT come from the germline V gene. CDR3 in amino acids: CASSGDSLGAEAFF. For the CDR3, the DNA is TGTGCCAGCAGTGGGGACAGCCTAGGGGCTGAAGCTTTCTTT.

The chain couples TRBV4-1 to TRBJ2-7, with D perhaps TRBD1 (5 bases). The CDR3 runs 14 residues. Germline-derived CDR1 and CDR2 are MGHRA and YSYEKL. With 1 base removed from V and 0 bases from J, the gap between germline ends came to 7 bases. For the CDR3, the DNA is TGCGCCAGCAGCCAAGGTGGGGCCTCCTACGAGCAGTACTTC. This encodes CASSQGGASYEQYF.

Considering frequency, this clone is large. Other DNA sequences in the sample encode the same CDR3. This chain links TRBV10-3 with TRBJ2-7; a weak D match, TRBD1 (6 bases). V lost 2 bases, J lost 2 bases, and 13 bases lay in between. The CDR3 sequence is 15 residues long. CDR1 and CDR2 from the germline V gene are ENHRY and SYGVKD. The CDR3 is CAISEARQAAYEQYF. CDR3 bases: TGTGCCATCAGTGAGGCCAGACAGGCTGCCTACGAGCAGTACTTC.

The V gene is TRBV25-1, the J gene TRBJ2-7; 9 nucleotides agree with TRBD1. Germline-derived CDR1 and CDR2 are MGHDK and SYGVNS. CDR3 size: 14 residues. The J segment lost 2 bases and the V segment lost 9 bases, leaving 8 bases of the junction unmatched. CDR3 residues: CARRTGGAAYEQYV. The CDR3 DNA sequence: TGTGCCAGAAGAACAGGGGGCGCGGCCTACGAGCAGTACGTC.

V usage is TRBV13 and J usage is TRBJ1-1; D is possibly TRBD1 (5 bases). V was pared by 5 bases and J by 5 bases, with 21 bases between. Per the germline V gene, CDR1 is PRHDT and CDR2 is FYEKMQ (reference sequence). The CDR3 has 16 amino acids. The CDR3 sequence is CASSLVRTGARTEAFF. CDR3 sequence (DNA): TGTGCCAGCAGCCTCGTCCGTACAGGCGCGAGGACTGAAGCTTTCTTT. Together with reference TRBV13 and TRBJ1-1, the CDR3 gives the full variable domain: AAGVIQSPRHLIKEKRETATLKCYPIPRHDTVYWYQQGPGQDPQFLISFYEKMQSDKGSIPDRFSAQQFSDYHSELNMSSLELGDSALYFCASSLVRTGARTEAFFGQGTRLTVV.

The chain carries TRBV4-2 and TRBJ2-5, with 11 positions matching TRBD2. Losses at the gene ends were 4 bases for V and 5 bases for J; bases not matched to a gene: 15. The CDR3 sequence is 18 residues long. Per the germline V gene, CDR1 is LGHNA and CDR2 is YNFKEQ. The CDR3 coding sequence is TGTGCCAGCAGCCCTGGCTCCGTAGCGGGGGGGATCGGGGAGACCCAGTACTTC. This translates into CASSPGSVAGGIGETQYF.

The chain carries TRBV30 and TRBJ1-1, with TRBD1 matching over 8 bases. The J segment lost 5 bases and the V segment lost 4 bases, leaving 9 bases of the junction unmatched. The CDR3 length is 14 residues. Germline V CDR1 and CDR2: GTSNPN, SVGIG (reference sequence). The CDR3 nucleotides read TGTGCCTGGAAGGCAGGGGGCGCGGAAACTGAAGCTTTCTTT. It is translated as CAWKAGGAETEAFF.

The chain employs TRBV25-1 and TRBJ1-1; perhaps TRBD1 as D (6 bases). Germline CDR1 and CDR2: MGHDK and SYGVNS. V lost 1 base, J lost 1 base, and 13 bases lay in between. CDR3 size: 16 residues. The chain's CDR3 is CASSEWSAGANTEAFF. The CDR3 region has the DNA TGTGCCAGCAGTGAATGGTCGGCAGGGGCGAACACTGAAGCTTTCTTT.

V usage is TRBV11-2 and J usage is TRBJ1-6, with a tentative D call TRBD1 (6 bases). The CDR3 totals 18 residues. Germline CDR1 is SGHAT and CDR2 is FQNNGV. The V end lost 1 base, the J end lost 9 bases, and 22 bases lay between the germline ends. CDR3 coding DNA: TGTGCCAGCAGCTTAGGGCCGGACAGCCTCATCAACCCTTCACCCCTCCACTTT. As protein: CASSLGPDSLINPSPLHF.

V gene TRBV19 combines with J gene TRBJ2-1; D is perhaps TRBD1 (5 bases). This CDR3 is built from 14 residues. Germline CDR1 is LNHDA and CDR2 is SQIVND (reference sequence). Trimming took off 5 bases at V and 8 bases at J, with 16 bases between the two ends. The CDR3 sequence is CASSSPGRAHEQFF. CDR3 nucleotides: TGTGCCAGTAGTTCCCCCGGCAGGGCCCATGAGCAGTTCTTC.

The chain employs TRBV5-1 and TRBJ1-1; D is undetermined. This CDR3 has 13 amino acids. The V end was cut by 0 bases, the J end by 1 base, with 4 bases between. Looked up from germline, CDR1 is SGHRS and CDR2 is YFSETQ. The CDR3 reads CASSLVRNTEAFF. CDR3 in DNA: TGCGCCAGCAGCTTGGTTCGGAACACTGAAGCTTTCTTT.

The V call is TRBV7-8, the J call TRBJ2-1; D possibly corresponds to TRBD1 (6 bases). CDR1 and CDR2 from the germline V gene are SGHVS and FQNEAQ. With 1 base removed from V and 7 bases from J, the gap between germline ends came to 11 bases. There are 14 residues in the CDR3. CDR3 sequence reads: CASSLGFTGNEQFF. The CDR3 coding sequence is TGTGCCAGCAGCTTAGGCTTTACAGGGAATGAGCAGTTCTTC. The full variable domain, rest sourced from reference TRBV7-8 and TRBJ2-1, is GAGVSQSPRYKVAKRGQDVALRCDPISGHVSLFWYQQALGQGPEFLTYFQNEAQLDKSGLPSDRFFAERPEGSVSTLKIQRTQQEDSAVYLCASSLGFTGNEQFFGPGTRLTVL.

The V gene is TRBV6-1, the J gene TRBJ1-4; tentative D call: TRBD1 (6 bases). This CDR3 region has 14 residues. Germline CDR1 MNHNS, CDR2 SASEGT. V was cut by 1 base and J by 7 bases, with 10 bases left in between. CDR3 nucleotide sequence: TGTGCCAGCAGTGAAGAGGAAGGGGGTGAAAAACTGTTTTTT. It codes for CASSEEEGGEKLFF.

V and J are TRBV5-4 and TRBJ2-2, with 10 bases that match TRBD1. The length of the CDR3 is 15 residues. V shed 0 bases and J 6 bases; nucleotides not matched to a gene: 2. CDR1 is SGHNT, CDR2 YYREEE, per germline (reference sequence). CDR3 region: CASSLGDRGAGELFF. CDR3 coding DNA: TGTGCCAGCAGCTTGGGGGACAGGGGTGCCGGGGAGCTGTTTTTT. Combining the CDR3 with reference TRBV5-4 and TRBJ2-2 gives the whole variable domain ETGVTQSPTHLIKTRGQQVTLRCSSQSGHNTVSWYQQALGQGPQFIFQYYREEENGRGNFPPRFSGLQFPNYSSELNVNALELDDSALYLCASSLGDRGAGELFFGEGSRLTVL.

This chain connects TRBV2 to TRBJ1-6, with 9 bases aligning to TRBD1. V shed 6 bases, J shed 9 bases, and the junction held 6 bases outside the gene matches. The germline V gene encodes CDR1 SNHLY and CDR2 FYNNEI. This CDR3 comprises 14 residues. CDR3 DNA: TGTGCCAGCAGAGAGGGACAGGGTAGTTCACCCCTCCACTTT. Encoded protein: CASREGQGSSPLHF.

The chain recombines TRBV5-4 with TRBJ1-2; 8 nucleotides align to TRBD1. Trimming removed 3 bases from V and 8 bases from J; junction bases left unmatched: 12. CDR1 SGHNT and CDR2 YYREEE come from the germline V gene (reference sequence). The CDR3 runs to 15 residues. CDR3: CASSSGTGWGGGYTF. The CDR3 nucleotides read TGTGCCAGCAGCTCGGGGACAGGCTGGGGTGGCGGCTACACCTTC.

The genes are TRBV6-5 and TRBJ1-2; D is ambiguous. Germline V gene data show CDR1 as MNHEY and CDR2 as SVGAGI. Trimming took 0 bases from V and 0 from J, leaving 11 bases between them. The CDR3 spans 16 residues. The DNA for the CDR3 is TGTGCCAGCAGTTACTCGGGCAGGCGAGCTAACTATGGCTACACCTTC. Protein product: CASSYSGRRANYGYTF.

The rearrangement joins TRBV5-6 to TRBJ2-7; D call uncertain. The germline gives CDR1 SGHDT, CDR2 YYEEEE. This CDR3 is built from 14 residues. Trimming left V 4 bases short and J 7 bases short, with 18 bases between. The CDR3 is CASSRGDPGVEQYF. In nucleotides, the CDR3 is TGTGCCAGCAGCCGAGGTGACCCCGGAGTTGAGCAGTACTTC.

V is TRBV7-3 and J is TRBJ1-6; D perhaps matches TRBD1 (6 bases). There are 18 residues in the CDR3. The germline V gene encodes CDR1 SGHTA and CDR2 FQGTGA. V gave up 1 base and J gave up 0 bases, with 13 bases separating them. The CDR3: CASSLRQQGTSYNSPLHF. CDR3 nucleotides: TGTGCCAGCAGCTTAAGACAACAGGGAACCTCCTATAATTCACCCCTCCACTTT.

CDR3 coding DNA: TGTGCCAGCAGCTCACTATTAAACACCGGGGAGCTGTTTTTT. As protein: CASSSLLNTGELFF. The rearrangement links TRBV7-6 to TRBJ2-2; D not resolved. Germline CDR1 and CDR2: SGHVS and FNYEAQ. The CDR3 sequence is 14 residues long. Trimming took 4 bases from V and 2 from J, leaving 8 bases between them.

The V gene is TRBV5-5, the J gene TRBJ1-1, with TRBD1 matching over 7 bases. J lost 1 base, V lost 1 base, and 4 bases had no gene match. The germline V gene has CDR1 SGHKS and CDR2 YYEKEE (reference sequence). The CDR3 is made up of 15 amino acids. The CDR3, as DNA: TGTGCCAGCAGCTTGATAGCAGGGGGGAACACTGAAGCTTTCTTT. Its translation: CASSLIAGGNTEAFF.

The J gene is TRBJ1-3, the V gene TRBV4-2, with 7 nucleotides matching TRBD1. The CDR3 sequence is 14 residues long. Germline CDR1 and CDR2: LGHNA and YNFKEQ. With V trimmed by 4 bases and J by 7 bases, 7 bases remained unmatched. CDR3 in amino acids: CASSPSDRRNTIYF. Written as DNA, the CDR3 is TGTGCCAGCAGCCCATCGGACAGGCGGAACACCATATATTTT.

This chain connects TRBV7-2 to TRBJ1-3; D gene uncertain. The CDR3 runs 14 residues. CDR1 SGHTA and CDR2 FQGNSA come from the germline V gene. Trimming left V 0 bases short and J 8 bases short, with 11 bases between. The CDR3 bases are TGTGCCAGCAGCTTAGCGCCAGCGTGGGACACCATATATTTT. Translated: CASSLAPAWDTIYF.

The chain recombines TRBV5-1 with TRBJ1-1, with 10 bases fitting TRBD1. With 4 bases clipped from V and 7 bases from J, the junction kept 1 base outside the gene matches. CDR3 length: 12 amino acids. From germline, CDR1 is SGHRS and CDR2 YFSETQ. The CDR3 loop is CASSGTGDEAFF. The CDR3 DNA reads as TGCGCCAGCAGCGGGACAGGGGATGAAGCTTTCTTT.